These T cell receptor beta chains were read from a single sample in a study of blood T cell repertoires in COVID-19. Repertoires were generated with immunoSEQ multiplex PCR, while TCRdb's copy carries only in-frame clones and drops some. The sample includes about 23,000 clones, around 84% of them seen just once. The source material was peripheral blood. All receptors come from an elderly woman with acute or convalescent COVID-19. CDR3s include the opening cysteine and the closing phenylalanine or tryptophan. A D gene is named only where the DNA matches it firmly. Size values are once, few and many counts, or a class for expanded clones, and some rows have none.

>TRBD1|-|TRBV18|TRBJ2-7
CASSPRQGPYEQYF
TGTGCCAGCTCACCTCGACAGGGACCCTACGAGCAGTACTTC
>-|once|TRBV4-1|TRBJ2-6
CASSLNQPSRSAGANVLTF
TGCGCCAGCAGCCTAAATCAACCCTCGCGTTCCGCTGGGGCCAACGTCCTGACTTTC
>TRBD1|-|TRBV9|TRBJ1-2
CASKGTGGYGYTF
TGTGCCAGCAAAGGGACAGGGGGCTATGGCTACACCTTC
>-|-|TRBV25-1|TRBJ2-7
CASGYRDTGFEEQYF
TGTGCCAGCGGATACCGGGACACGGGTTTCGAGGAGCAGTACTTC
>-|-|TRBV18|TRBJ1-4
CASSPGRGNEKLFF
TGTGCCAGCTCACCTGGCAGGGGTAATGAAAAACTGTTTTTT
>TRBD1|-|TRBV5-3|TRBJ1-5
CARSSRQGNLRGQPQHF
TGTGCCAGAAGCTCGAGACAGGGGAATTTAAGGGGTCAGCCCCAGCATTTT
>-|-|TRBV30|TRBJ2-1
CAWSVHDEQFF
TGTGCCTGGAGTGTACATGATGAGCAGTTCTTC
>-|-|TRBV18|TRBJ1-5
CASSLLTGSGNQPQHF
TGTGCCAGCTCACTCCTTACAGGGAGTGGCAATCAGCCCCAGCATTTT
>-|-|TRBV21-1|TRBJ1-6
CASSKAGLIGRGLGPPLHF
TGTGCCAGCAGCAAAGCAGGTTTGATAGGCAGGGGGCTTGGGCCACCCCTCCACTTT
>TRBD1|-|TRBV6-1|TRBJ2-3
CASSEGGTGPQNTQYF
TGTGCCAGCAGTGAAGGGGGGACAGGGCCTCAGAATACGCAGTATTTT
>-|-|TRBV7-8|TRBJ1-5
CASEGEGNQPQHF
TGTGCCAGCGAAGGGGAAGGGAACCAGCCCCAGCATTTT
>TRBD1|-|TRBV7-2|TRBJ1-1
CASSLLTGQGLLAFF
TGTGCCAGCAGCTTATTAACGGGACAGGGTCTTTTGGCTTTCTTT
>-|-|TRBV6-5|TRBJ1-6
CASSYSPGQAGVALHF
TGTGCCAGCAGTTACTCACCTGGGCAGGCAGGCGTAGCCCTCCACTTT
>-|-|TRBV12-3/TRBV12-4|TRBJ2-2
CASRVGDGEPFF
TGTGCCAGCAGAGTAGGTGACGGGGAGCCGTTTTTT
>-|few|TRBV5-6|TRBJ1-5
CASSLGTVVSNQPQHF
TGTGCCAGCAGCTTGGGGACAGTAGTTAGCAATCAGCCCCAGCATTTT
>-|-|TRBV6-5|TRBJ2-7
CASSDRRTYEQYF
TGTGCCAGCTCCGACAGGAGGACCTACGAGCAGTACTTC
>TRBD2|-|TRBV12-5|TRBJ2-1
CAVSGGEASEQFF
TGTGCTGTCTCGGGGGGGGAGGCTAGTGAGCAGTTCTTC
>TRBD1|once|TRBV11-2|TRBJ1-2
CASSRDRGFPYGYTF
TGTGCCAGCAGTAGGGACAGGGGTTTTCCCTATGGCTACACCTTC
>-|-|TRBV6-2/TRBV6-3|TRBJ1-2
CASSEDNSYGYTF
TGTGCCAGCAGTGAGGACAACTCCTATGGCTACACCTTC
>-|-|TRBV5-8|TRBJ1-1
CASSLTGYEAFF
TGTGCCAGCAGCTTGACAGGGTATGAAGCTTTCTTT
>-|few|TRBV16|TRBJ2-7
CASSQSRHSYEQYF
TGTGCCAGCAGCCAATCGAGGCACTCCTACGAGCAGTACTTC
>TRBD1|-|TRBV6-1|TRBJ1-6
CASSGWRDSLNSPLHF
TGTGCCAGCAGTGGTTGGCGGGACAGCCTTAATTCACCCCTCCACTTT
>-|once|TRBV19|TRBJ1-4
CASRSSGQFATNEKLFF
TGTGCCAGTAGATCTTCAGGACAGTTTGCAACTAATGAAAAACTGTTTTTT
>-|-|TRBV14|TRBJ1-3
CASSQVGSSGNTIYF
TGTGCCAGCAGCCAAGTGGGGAGCTCTGGAAACACCATATATTTT
>TRBD1|-|TRBV9|TRBJ1-3
CASNRQGWTGNTIYF
TGTGCCAGCAACAGACAGGGGTGGACTGGAAACACCATATATTTT
>-|-|TRBV5-4|TRBJ2-1
CASSLVGGHYNEQFF
TGTGCCAGCAGCTTGGTGGGAGGCCACTACAATGAGCAGTTCTTC
>TRBD1|-|TRBV20-1|TRBJ2-1
CSATDRGQFF
TGCAGTGCCACCGACAGGGGCCAGTTCTTC
>-|-|TRBV27|TRBJ2-5
CASSLTYQETQYF
TGTGCCAGCAGTTTAACTTACCAAGAGACCCAGTACTTC
>TRBD2|-|TRBV9|TRBJ2-7
CASSRYSGDTGLAGIVEQYF
TGTGCCAGCAGCAGGTATTCGGGAGACACGGGACTAGCGGGGATTGTGGAGCAGTACTTC
>-|-|TRBV10-3|TRBJ2-3
CAIGGSGTDTQYF
TGTGCCATCGGGGGCTCGGGCACAGATACGCAGTATTTT
>TRBD1|medium-sized|TRBV19|TRBJ1-1
CASRDREGSTNTEAFF
TGTGCCAGTAGAGACAGGGAAGGCTCGACGAACACTGAAGCTTTCTTT
>-|-|TRBV11-2|TRBJ2-5
CASSLEAGGWETQYF
TGTGCCAGCAGCTTAGAGGCCGGGGGATGGGAGACCCAGTACTTC
>TRBD1|-|TRBV6-2/TRBV6-3|TRBJ1-2
CASSRTAGQNYGYTF
TGTGCCAGCAGTAGAACCGCGGGACAGAACTATGGCTACACCTTC
>-|few|TRBV7-9|TRBJ1-6
CASSSRMGNSPLHF
TGTGCCAGCAGCTCTAGGATGGGTAATTCACCCCTCCACTTT
>TRBD1|-|TRBV18|TRBJ2-2
CASSSWTGGTGELFF
TGTGCCAGCTCATCCTGGACAGGGGGGACCGGGGAGCTGTTTTTT
>-|-|TRBV18|TRBJ2-5
CASSRGGAETQYF
TGTGCCAGCTCCCGAGGTGGGGCAGAGACCCAGTACTTC
>TRBD1|-|TRBV19|TRBJ1-2
CASSPYGAGGHGYTF
TGTGCCAGTAGTCCCTATGGAGCAGGGGGCCATGGCTACACCTTC
>TRBD2|-|TRBV7-2|TRBJ2-5
CASSLEGGLAGETQYF
TGTGCCAGCAGCTTAGAGGGTGGGCTAGCGGGGGAGACCCAGTACTTC
>-|-|TRBV19|TRBJ2-5
CASSGQFKQTQYF
TGTGCCAGTAGTGGACAATTTAAACAGACCCAGTACTTC
>-|-|TRBV6-5|TRBJ1-4
CASCSQTSGKLFF
TGTGCCAGCTGTTCCCAGACCTCCGGGAAACTGTTTTTT
>TRBD2|-|TRBV18|TRBJ2-7
CASSPRGSGGAVNEQYF
TGTGCCAGCTCACCACGCGGGAGCGGGGGCGCGGTAAACGAGCAGTACTTC
>TRBD2|-|TRBV5-8|TRBJ2-2
CASSLRTSAGGELFF
TGTGCCAGCAGCTTACGGACTAGCGCGGGCGGGGAGCTGTTTTTT